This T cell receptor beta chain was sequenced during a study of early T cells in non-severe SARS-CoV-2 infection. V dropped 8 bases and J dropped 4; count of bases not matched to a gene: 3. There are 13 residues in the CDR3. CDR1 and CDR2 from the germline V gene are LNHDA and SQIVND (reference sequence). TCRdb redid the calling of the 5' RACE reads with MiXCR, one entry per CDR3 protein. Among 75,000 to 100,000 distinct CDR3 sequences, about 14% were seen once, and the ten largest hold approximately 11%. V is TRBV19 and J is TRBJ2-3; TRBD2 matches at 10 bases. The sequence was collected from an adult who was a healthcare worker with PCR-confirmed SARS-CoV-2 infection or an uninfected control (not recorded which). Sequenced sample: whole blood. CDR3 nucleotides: TGTGCCAGTGGACTAGCGGTGCCAGATACGCAGTATTTT. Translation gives CASGLAVPDTQYF.